This T cell receptor (beta chain) was recovered during a study of cytotoxic CD8 clonotypes in ibrutinib-treated CLL. Study overall: Responses: roughly 25 partial, 2 complete; after median roughly 68 months, roughly 14 stayed remitted, some twelve progressed. Across samples, productive templates numbered about 280,000 and productive rearrangements reached about 100,000 on average.

Sequencing was performed with immunoSEQ multiplex PCR; in TCRdb, only in-frame clones are kept and a portion is missing. This sample yields approximately 170,000 clones, of which approximately 91% are seen a single time; approximately 2.9% belongs to the top ten. Germline V gene sequence: CDR1 ENHRY, CDR2 SYGVKD. V lost 6 bases and J lost 0; bases outside the gene matches: 7. The CDR3 length is 16 residues. Study-wide results and limits: A rise in clonality was seen at ibrutinib response, and a fall back toward baseline was seen at progression.

On this clone itself: Its antigen is undetermined.

This sequence originates from a human donor with chronic lymphocytic leukemia. This chain links TRBV10-3 with TRBJ2-1, with 8 bases identical to TRBD2. The sample consisted of PBMCs, taken at disease progression, from a patient treated with ibrutinib. Here the CDR3 reads CAISLAGKSSYNEQFF. CDR3 coding DNA: TGTGCCATCAGCTTAGCGGGAAAAAGCTCCTACAATGAGCAGTTCTTC.